The source of this T cell receptor (beta chain) is a study of Ad26.COV2.S vaccination and SARS-CoV-2 variants. Study-wide findings and caveats: It was vaccine recipients, not placebo recipients, who had the higher spike-specific TCR breadth. Measures of TCR breadth and depth may have fallen short of total T cell responses. Marked by substantial breadth, spike-specific CD8+ and CD4+ T cell responses were reportedly seen after vaccination. Placebo and vaccine recipients had non-spike TCR breadth that was similar.

Some clones are missing from TCRdb's copy, which holds only in-frame ones; the method was immunoSEQ multiplex PCR. This repertoire shows around 350,000 clones, roughly 94% found once; its top ten account for 3% to 5%. Concerning this clone: Its antigen is unknown.

Germline CDR1 and CDR2: MNHEY and SVGAGI. Unmatched junction bases numbered 16, after V lost 7 bases and J lost 5 bases. The CDR3 extends over 16 amino acids. V and J are TRBV6-5 and TRBJ1-2; 7 nucleotides agree with TRBD1. This clonotype originated in a human donor who had recovered from COVID-19. Here the sequenced sample was peripheral blood, taken after recovery from COVID-19. The DNA of the CDR3 is TGTGCCAGCACCTACTCCATTCGGACAGGAACTTATGGCTACACCTTC. Amino acid sequence: CASTYSIRTGTYGYTF.